Detailed here is one T cell receptor (beta chain). Repertoires were generated with immunoSEQ multiplex PCR, while TCRdb's copy carries only in-frame clones and drops some. The data contain 170,000 or so clones, 85% to 95% of them singletons. The source of the sample is a study of control samples from healthy donors and cancer patients. Losses at the gene ends were 5 bases for V and 6 bases for J; bases not matched to a gene: 3. Germline V gene lookup returns CDR1 MNHEY and CDR2 SMNVEV (reference sequence). The CDR3 consists of 13 residues. The gene calls are TRBV27 and TRBJ1-5, with TRBD1 matching over 8 bases. The sequence was collected from a young woman in good health. Source material: blood. The CDR3 DNA follows: TGTGCCAGCAGTCCAGGGGGCGGTCAGCCCCAGCATTTT. It codes for CASSPGGGQPQHF.